The 16 T cell receptor beta chains below were found in one sample sequenced in a study of T cell repertoires in cytomegalovirus infection. TCRdb independently ran MiXCR on the reads; one entry per CDR3 protein. Altogether about 770,000 distinct CDR3 sequences are present, just under 30% being singletons, with the ten largest covering around 12%. No antigen is known for these receptors. The specimen comprised cultured CD8+ T cells from PBMCs, sampled from culture after CMV antigen stimulation. These TCRs come from a human donor in good health (CMV status not recorded). Some clones in this sample may be carry-over from other donors' samples.

The V gene is TRBV29-1, the J gene TRBJ1-2, with D possibly matching TRBD1 (6 bases). The germline CDR1 and CDR2 sequences are SQVTM and ANQGSEA. The CDR3 has 14 amino acids. V gave up 1 base and J gave up 1 base, with 10 bases separating them. CDR3 sequence reads: CSVEALQGNYGYTF. The CDR3 DNA follows: TGCAGCGTTGAAGCCCTACAGGGTAACTATGGCTACACCTTC.

In this sample, this clonotype turned up many times. The gene calls are TRBV7-2 and TRBJ2-5; possible D gene TRBD1, 7 bases. CDR1 is SGHTA and CDR2 is FQGNSA in the germline V gene. With 9 bases removed from V and 7 bases from J, the gap between germline ends came to 27 bases. This CDR3 region has 16 residues. The CDR3 bases are TGTGCCAGTAATGATCCCTGGCAGGGGGGCTTTAGGACCCAGTACTTC. Protein product: CASNDPWQGGFRTQYF.

The V call is TRBV20-1, the J call TRBJ1-5; the D gene is possibly TRBD1 (6 bases). This CDR3 contains 12 residues. Trimming pared 6 bases from V and 4 bases from J, leaving 10 bases between. Germline V gene data show CDR1 as DFQATT and CDR2 as SNEGSKA (reference sequence). The CDR3 is CSATDSNQPQHF. The CDR3 DNA reads TGCAGTGCCACGGACAGTAATCAGCCCCAGCATTTT.

Only a few counts were recorded for this clonotype. This chain links TRBV27 with TRBJ1-1, with a tentative D call TRBD1 (6 bases). The CDR3 sequence is 17 residues long. Germline V CDR1 and CDR2: MNHEY, SMNVEV (reference sequence). Deletions cut 3 bases from V and 5 bases from J, with 22 bases between. The CDR3 DNA follows: TGTGCCAGCAGTTTGTCCCCCGAATTAGCAGGGGAAACTGAAGCTTTCTTT. The encoded protein is CASSLSPELAGETEAFF.

This clonotype has only a few counts. The V and J genes are TRBV7-9 and TRBJ1-5; tentative D call: TRBD1 (5 bases). CDR3 length equals 14 residues. Germline V gene lookup returns CDR1 SEHNR and CDR2 FQNEAQ (reference sequence). V was trimmed by 5 bases and J by 7 bases, leaving 15 bases between them. The CDR3 bases are TGTGCCAGCAGCAACGGGGACCTTGGGCAGCCCCAGCATTTT. Amino acids: CASSNGDLGQPQHF.

The V and J genes are TRBV5-7 and TRBJ1-5; 11 bases line up with TRBD1. TRBV5-7 is classed as an ORF, of uncertain function. The CDR3 is made up of 18 amino acids. Trimming took 2 bases from V and 4 from J; bases not matched to a gene: 11. CDR3 nucleotide sequence: TGTGCCAGCAGCTTTAGGGCTAGGACAGGGGGCGGGAATCAGCCCCAGCATTTT. It encodes CASSFRARTGGGNQPQHF.

V usage is TRBV12-3 or TRBV12-4 and J usage is TRBJ2-1; D may be TRBD1 (5 bases). Trimming took 2 bases from V and 0 from J, leaving 8 bases between them. The CDR3 totals 15 residues. DNA of the CDR3: TGTGCCAGCAGTTTAATCCAGGGCTCCTACAATGAGCAGTTCTTC. Residues: CASSLIQGSYNEQFF.

This clonotype was observed a few times. The CDR3 DNA is TGTGCCAGCAGTTACCAGGGGATAGCCAAAAACATTCAGTACTTC. Its translation: CASSYQGIAKNIQYF. The rearrangement joins TRBV6-6 to TRBJ2-4, with D possibly being TRBD1 (6 bases). CDR1 MNHNY and CDR2 SVGAGI come from the germline V gene (reference sequence). Trimming pared 2 bases from V and 0 bases from J, leaving 8 bases between. This CDR3 spans 15 amino acids.

Concerning this clonotype itself: Possible read error: a much larger clone is one base away. The genes are TRBV7-8 and TRBJ2-7, with D tentatively TRBD1 (6 bases). Per the germline V gene, CDR1 is SGHVS and CDR2 is FQNEAQ. This CDR3 contains 16 residues. Here the CDR3 reads CASSLALSGDFYEPYF. The CDR3 coding sequence is TGTGCCAGCAGCTTAGCGCTGTCAGGGGATTTTTACGAGCCGTACTTC.

The chain joins TRBV12-3 or TRBV12-4 to TRBJ2-1; TRBD2 matches at 13 bases. This CDR3 has 17 residues. Trimming at V came to 5 bases and at J to 6 bases, leaving 10 bases not matched to a gene. The CDR3 DNA follows: TGTGCCAGCAGTCCTAGCGAACTAGCGGGGGGGCTCAATGAGCAGTTCTTC. It yields the protein CASSPSELAGGLNEQFF.

The count of this clonotype is one. This rearrangement joins TRBV9 to TRBJ1-5, with D maybe TRBD1 (5 bases). The CDR3 is 16 amino acids. The ends were cut back, 4 bases at V and 3 bases at J, with 17 bases in the middle. CDR1 and CDR2 (germline): SGDLS, YYNGEE. CDR3 loop: CASSPGRDGSNQPQHF. For the CDR3, the DNA is TGTGCCAGCAGCCCCGGTAGGGACGGATCCAATCAGCCCCAGCATTTT.

This clonotype was seen a handful of times. V and J are TRBV7-8 and TRBJ2-7, with 8 bases fitting TRBD1. CDR3 length: 15 amino acids. The junction had 7 bases not matched to a gene; V was cut back by 6 bases and J by 0 bases. In germline, CDR1 is SGHVS, CDR2 FQNEAQ. CDR3: CASSSSGQGSYEQYF. The CDR3 region has the DNA TGTGCCAGCAGTTCTTCTGGACAGGGCTCCTACGAGCAGTACTTC. The full variable domain, with the rest looked up from reference TRBV7-8 and TRBJ2-7, is GAGVSQSPRYKVAKRGQDVALRCDPISGHVSLFWYQQALGQGPEFLTYFQNEAQLDKSGLPSDRFFAERPEGSVSTLKIQRTQQEDSAVYLCASSSSGQGSYEQYFGPGTRLTVT.

This clonotype was counted between two and nine times. This chain connects TRBV4-1 to TRBJ2-7, with D tentatively TRBD1 (5 bases). The CDR3 totals 16 residues. Germline CDR1 and CDR2: MGHRA and YSYEKL. Trimming left V 0 bases short and J 0 bases short, with 12 bases between. CDR3 region: CASSQDIQGGSYEQYV. CDR3 DNA: TGCGCCAGCAGCCAAGATATCCAGGGTGGCTCCTACGAGCAGTACGTC.

V usage is TRBV27 and J usage is TRBJ1-2; TRBD1 might be the D (6 bases). This CDR3 is 15 amino acids long. The germline CDR1 and CDR2 sequences are MNHEY and SMNVEV (reference sequence). V was clipped by 2 bases and J by 6 bases, with 16 bases between them. CDR3 DNA: TGTGCCAGCAGTTTACGGGGGCGCGCAACGAATGGCTACACCTTC. Residues: CASSLRGRATNGYTF.

This clonotype was detected only a few times. The chain has TRBV7-2 and TRBJ2-5, with D uncertain. Germline loops: CDR1 SGHTA, CDR2 FQGNSA. The CDR3 is made up of 13 amino acids. The V end was cut by 5 bases, the J end by 5 bases, with 12 bases between. The CDR3 loop reads CASSTTRAETQYF. DNA of the CDR3: TGTGCCAGCAGCACGACCCGGGCGGAGACCCAGTACTTC. Drawing the rest from reference TRBV7-2 and TRBJ2-5, the complete variable domain is GAGVSQSPSNKVTEKGKDVELRCDPISGHTALYWYRQSLGQGLEFLIYFQGNSAPDKSGLPSDRFSAERTGGSVSTLTIQRTQQEDSAVYLCASSTTRAETQYFGPGTRLLVL.

This clonotype was counted only a few times. The rearrangement joins TRBV27 to TRBJ2-5; unclear D gene. CDR1 MNHEY and CDR2 SMNVEV come from the germline V gene (reference sequence). V shed 2 bases and J shed 4 bases, with 8 bases lying between them. The CDR3 has 13 residues. This CDR3 is CASSLITGETQYF. The CDR3 region has the DNA TGTGCCAGCAGTTTAATCACCGGAGAGACCCAGTACTTC.